This T cell receptor beta chain was sequenced during a study of beta chain features in type 1 diabetes. General observations from the study: Whether TCRB rearrangement is influenced by HLA type went unresolved here. Reduced insertions and increased deletions marked VDJ junctions in type 1 diabetes patients.

This CDR3 has 14 amino acids. Per the germline V gene, CDR1 is MNHEY and CDR2 is SMNVEV (reference sequence). V lost 6 bases to trimming and J lost 8 bases, with 19 bases between them. cDNA synthesis used the whole RNA isolate, giving expressed TCRB sequences. Sequenced by immunoSEQ multiplex PCR; TCRdb stores in-frame clones only, minus some. The repertoire holds around 430,000 clones, with 30% as singletons. With respect to this clone: Its antigen is still unknown.

Donors contributed one heparinised blood draw apiece, averaging about 116 mL. This sequence originates from a man aged 18 to 29 in good health. Sequenced sample: naive CD4+ T cells from blood. The chain has TRBV27 and TRBJ1-2, with a weak D call TRBD1 (5 bases). The CDR3 is CASRPSGPQGGYTF. The CDR3 DNA reads TGTGCCAGCAGGCCGTCGGGGCCGCAGGGCGGCTACACCTTC.